These T cell receptor beta chains were read from a single sample in a study of OX40 agonist ivuxolimab in advanced cancers. Assay used: immunoSEQ multiplex PCR; TCRdb lists only in-frame clones, some missing. Of tens of thousands of clones listed, 80% to 90% are singletons. Sample: CD4+ or CD8+ T cells sorted from blood, taken in a trial of the OX40 agonist ivuxolimab. The receptors derive from an adult with an advanced solid tumor such as melanoma, head and neck, liver or kidney cancer. Both conserved end residues are part of each CDR3. A D gene is named only where the DNA matches it firmly. Only some rows state a clone size, as once, few, many or a class for expanded clones.

>.|.|TRBJ2-7|TRBV27
CASRGAGYEQYF
TGTGCCAGCAGGGGGGCAGGATACGAGCAGTACTTC
>.|TRBD1|TRBJ2-7|TRBV2
CAGSTGGHEQYF
TGTGCCGGGTCCACAGGGGGCCACGAGCAGTACTTC
>.|TRBD1|TRBJ1-6|TRBV7-2
CASRRDRTFSPLHF
TGTGCCAGTCGCCGGGACAGGACTTTTTCACCCCTCCACTTT
>.|TRBD1|TRBJ2-7|TRBV5-4
CASSPGGSYEQYF
TGTGCCAGCAGCCCAGGGGGTTCTTACGAGCAGTACTTC
>.|.|TRBJ2-2|TRBV29-1
CSVEDRSSFISGELFF
TGCAGCGTTGAAGATCGGTCTAGTTTTATCTCCGGGGAGCTGTTTTTT
>.|.|TRBJ2-7|TRBV11-2
CASVGSLSYEQYF
TGTGCCAGCGTCGGGAGCCTTTCCTACGAGCAGTACTTC
>.|.|TRBJ2-7|TRBV27
CASSSRGSSYEQYF
TGTGCCAGCAGTTCCCGGGGGTCTTCCTACGAGCAGTACTTC
>.|TRBD2|TRBJ2-1|TRBV7-9
CASSPRAGGLYNEQFF
TGTGCCAGCAGCCCTAGAGCGGGGGGACTTTACAATGAGCAGTTCTTC
>.|.|TRBJ2-7|TRBV7-9
CASSFLSTEQYF
TGTGCCAGCAGCTTCCTCTCGACCGAGCAGTACTTC
>.|.|TRBJ2-7|TRBV30
CAWSVQGLAYEQYF
TGTGCCTGGAGTGTGCAGGGGTTGGCCTACGAGCAGTACTTC
>.|.|TRBJ2-5|TRBV29-1
CSVVGETQYF
TGCAGCGTTGTCGGGGAGACCCAGTACTTC
>.|.|TRBJ2-7|TRBV7-9
CASSITGTLSYEQYF
TGTGCCAGCAGCATTACAGGGACCCTCTCCTACGAGCAGTACTTC
>.|.|TRBJ2-5|TRBV18
CASSPRAEVPVPETQYF
TGTGCCAGCTCACCCCGGGCCGAAGTGCCGGTGCCGGAGACCCAGTACTTC
>.|TRBD1|TRBJ1-4|TRBV6-6
CASTGQGMATNEKLFF
TGTGCCAGCACCGGACAGGGGATGGCAACTAATGAAAAACTGTTTTTT
>.|TRBD1|TRBJ2-2|TRBV19
CATGTGATGELFF
TGTGCCACTGGGACAGGGGCCACCGGGGAGCTGTTTTTT
>.|.|TRBJ2-7|TRBV27
CASSVTGTPREQYF
TGTGCCAGCAGTGTCACCGGGACTCCCAGAGAGCAGTACTTC
>.|.|TRBJ2-2|TRBV11-1
CASSPIGGRQTGELFF
TGTGCCAGCAGTCCAATCGGGGGGCGCCAGACCGGGGAGCTGTTTTTT
>.|TRBD1|TRBJ2-7|TRBV18
CASSPYRDRVYEQYF
TGTGCCAGCTCACCATACCGGGACAGAGTATACGAGCAGTACTTC
>.|.|TRBJ1-1|TRBV30
CAWSDPNTEAFF
TGTGCCTGGAGTGACCCGAACACTGAAGCTTTCTTT
>.|.|TRBJ2-1|TRBV6-5
CASSPGQNEQFF
TGTGCCAGCAGCCCCGGACAGAATGAGCAGTTCTTC
>.|.|TRBJ2-7|TRBV4-1
CASSQPGVGSYEQYF
TGCGCCAGCAGCCAACCAGGAGTTGGTTCCTACGAGCAGTACTTC
>.|.|TRBJ1-1|TRBV2
CASLGWGVETSPNTEAFF
TGTGCCAGCCTCGGATGGGGGGTAGAAACATCGCCCAACACTGAAGCTTTCTTT
>.|.|TRBJ1-2|TRBV5-7
CASSPHRELYGYTF
TGTGCCAGCAGCCCACATCGGGAACTCTATGGCTACACCTTC
>.|TRBD1|TRBJ2-1|TRBV6-1
CASSEYRGPYNEQFF
TGTGCCAGCAGTGAGTACAGGGGCCCCTACAATGAGCAGTTCTTC
>.|TRBD1|TRBJ1-4|TRBV29-1
CSVEGQGKKLFF
TGCAGCGTGGAAGGACAGGGGAAAAAACTGTTTTTT
>once|.|TRBJ1-1|TRBV7-6
CASSPLGVEAFF
TGTGCCAGCAGCCCCCTAGGAGTAGAAGCTTTCTTC
>.|TRBD1|TRBJ2-1|TRBV19
CASTPTGQGRNEQFF
TGTGCCAGTACCCCAACTGGACAGGGTCGGAATGAGCAGTTCTTC
>.|.|TRBJ1-1|TRBV27
CASLGGEFTEAFF
TGTGCCAGCTTGGGAGGGGAGTTCACTGAAGCTTTCTTT
>once|.|TRBJ2-7|TRBV7-9
CASSPDSSYEQYF
TGTGCCAGCAGCCCGGACAGTTCCTACGAGCAGTACTTC
>.|TRBD2|TRBJ2-1|TRBV7-8
CASSSLADQRAFEFF
TGTGCCAGCAGCTCGCTAGCGGACCAACGGGCTTTCGAGTTCTTC
>once|.|TRBJ1-4|TRBV7-6
CASSSLGAIGEKLFF
TGTGCCAGCAGCTCACTCGGGGCGATTGGTGAAAAACTGTTTTTT
>.|.|TRBJ1-2|TRBV27
CASSLWASNYGYTF
TGTGCCAGCAGTTTATGGGCCTCTAACTATGGCTACACCTTC
>.|TRBD2|TRBJ2-3|TRBV27
CASSLSMGDSGGYTDTQYF
TGTGCCAGCAGTTTATCAATGGGGGATAGCGGGGGGTACACAGATACGCAGTATTTT
>.|.|TRBJ2-3|TRBV5-1
CASSLLPTDTQYF
TGCGCCAGCAGCTTGCTGCCGACAGATACGCAGTATTTT
>.|.|TRBJ2-7|TRBV21-1
CASSQALHEQYF
TGTGCCAGCAGCCAAGCCCTCCACGAGCAGTACTTC
>.|.|TRBJ2-7|TRBV12-5
CASGLGYYEQYF
TGTGCTAGTGGTTTGGGGTACTACGAGCAGTACTTC
>.|.|TRBJ2-5|TRBV7-9
CASSSPLQGGETQYF
TGTGCCAGCAGCTCACCCCTTCAAGGGGGGGAGACCCAGTACTTC
>once|TRBD2|TRBJ2-1|TRBV10-1
CASSGPGLAAYNEQFF
TGCGCCAGCAGTGGGCCGGGACTAGCGGCCTACAATGAGCAGTTCTTC
>.|.|TRBJ1-5|TRBV7-6
CASSLGLGGISNQPQHF
TGTGCCAGCAGCTTAGGGTTGGGAGGGATAAGCAATCAGCCCCAGCATTTT
>.|TRBD1|TRBJ1-2|TRBV7-9
CASSEGQGRSGYTF
TGTGCCAGCAGCGAAGGACAGGGAAGGAGCGGCTACACCTTC
>.|.|TRBJ1-2|TRBV27
CASSSGFSGYTF
TGTGCCAGCAGTTCCGGGTTCAGTGGCTACACCTTC
>.|TRBD1|TRBJ2-1|TRBV7-9
CASSPDGTGEFGEQFF
TGTGCCAGCAGCCCAGACGGGACAGGGGAATTTGGTGAGCAGTTCTTC
>.|.|TRBJ2-7|TRBV30
CAWSVRDNSYEQYF
TGTGCCTGGAGTGTAAGGGACAACTCCTACGAGCAGTACTTC
>.|.|TRBJ2-7|TRBV29-1
CSVDGLESSYEQYF
TGCAGCGTTGATGGCTTGGAGAGCTCCTACGAGCAGTACTTC
>.|.|TRBJ1-1|TRBV4-1
CASSHGMGTEAFF
TGCGCCAGCAGCCATGGGATGGGAACTGAAGCTTTCTTT
>.|.|TRBJ1-1|TRBV6-5
CASSLGANTEAFF
TGTGCCAGCAGTTTGGGAGCGAACACTGAAGCTTTCTTT
>.|TRBD1|TRBJ2-7|TRBV5-5
CASSFTGGSSYEQYF
TGTGCCAGCAGCTTTACAGGGGGAAGCTCCTACGAGCAGTACTTC
>.|.|TRBJ1-2|TRBV9
CASSVGGRGFYGYTF
TGTGCCAGCAGCGTAGGTGGCAGGGGATTTTATGGCTACACCTTC
>.|TRBD1|TRBJ1-3|TRBV6-5
CASSLQGLEGNTIYF
TGTGCCAGCAGTCTACAGGGGCTGGAAGGAAACACCATATATTTT